Presented here are 21 T cell receptor beta chains from one specimen sequenced in a study of T cells after yellow fever vaccination. TCRdb independently ran MiXCR on the 5' RACE reads; one entry per CDR3 protein. The table records some 340,000 distinct CDR3 sequences, about 4% of them present only once. This material consisted of PBMCs, taken 5 days after the yellow fever booster vaccination. These receptors all come from a man aged 18 to 30 who received the YFV17D yellow fever vaccine.

This clonotype has at least ten counts. The chain carries TRBV27 and TRBJ1-2, with TRBD1 identical over 7 bases. Germline V gene data show CDR1 as MNHEY and CDR2 as SMNVEV (reference sequence). V gave up 5 bases and J gave up 6 bases; unmatched junction bases: 3. This CDR3 has 12 residues. The CDR3 sequence is CASSAGGHGYTF. CDR3 sequence (DNA): TGTGCCAGCAGTGCAGGGGGACATGGCTACACCTTC.

The CDR3 nucleotides read TGTGCCAGCAGACCCCGCACCACAGGGATCCATGGCTACACCTTC. Translation gives CASRPRTTGIHGYTF. The chain joins TRBV6-5 to TRBJ1-2, with TRBD1 as a possible D gene (6 bases). The CDR3 contains 15 residues. Germline CDR1 is MNHEY and CDR2 is SVGAGI. Trimming took 6 bases from V and 6 from J, leaving 20 bases between them.

This clonotype has only a few counts. The chain is built from TRBV2 and TRBJ2-5, with D perhaps matching TRBD2 (6 bases). CDR3 length: 12 amino acids. Trimming stripped 11 bases from V and 2 bases from J, with 12 bases between. Per the germline V gene, CDR1 is SNHLY and CDR2 is FYNNEI. CDR3 DNA: TGTGCCGCCCGGGGACTTCAAGAGACCCAGTACTTC. Protein: CAARGLQETQYF.

This clonotype was counted a few times. The V and J genes are TRBV5-6 and TRBJ1-3, with 8 bases fitting TRBD1. V shed 2 bases and J 2 bases; nucleotides not matched to a gene: 15. The CDR3 contains 19 residues. Germline CDR1 SGHDT, CDR2 YYEEEE. CDR3 nucleotides: TGTGCCAGCAGCTTTCGCTCTACCCGGACAGGGCGGGCTGGAAACACCATATATTTT. Translated, it gives CASSFRSTRTGRAGNTIYF.

This clonotype turned up a few times. The rearrangement links TRBV9 to TRBJ2-3; 7 positions agree with TRBD1. CDR3 length equals 15 residues. Looked up from germline, CDR1 is SGDLS and CDR2 is YYNGEE. With V trimmed by 5 bases and J by 2 bases, 8 bases remained unmatched. The CDR3 is CASSKTGVHTDTQYF. DNA for the CDR3: TGTGCCAGCAGTAAAACAGGGGTTCACACAGATACGCAGTATTTT.

The rearrangement links TRBV7-2 to TRBJ1-3; 7 bases match TRBD1. The trim removed 5 bases at V and 7 bases at J, leaving 8 bases unmatched. Per germline, CDR1 SGHTA and CDR2 FQGNSA. The CDR3 is 14 residues long. Here the CDR3 DNA reads TGTGCCAGCAGCCTCGGGACAGTGAGGAACACCATATATTTT. Its translation is CASSLGTVRNTIYF. Full variable domain (outside the CDR3, taken from reference TRBV7-2 and TRBJ1-3): GAGVSQSPSNKVTEKGKDVELRCDPISGHTALYWYRQSLGQGLEFLIYFQGNSAPDKSGLPSDRFSAERTGGSVSTLTIQRTQQEDSAVYLCASSLGTVRNTIYFGEGSWLTVV.

The chain combines TRBV24-1 with TRBJ2-7; D is uncertain. V was cut by 4 bases and J by 2 bases, with 11 bases left in between. The germline CDR1 and CDR2 sequences are KGHDR and SFDVKD. This CDR3 has 14 residues. The DNA of the CDR3 is TGTGCCACCAGTGACTCTGACAAGCCCTACGAGCAGTACTTC. Translating it yields CATSDSDKPYEQYF.

This chain links TRBV2 with TRBJ2-7; 11 bases match TRBD1. This CDR3 has 17 amino acids. The V and J ends lost 3 bases and 4 bases, in that order; junction bases with no gene match: 11. Germline V gene sequence: CDR1 SNHLY, CDR2 FYNNEI. The CDR3: CASSEDRGREDGYEQYF. The CDR3 coding sequence is TGTGCCAGCAGTGAGGACAGGGGGCGAGAGGACGGTTACGAGCAGTACTTC.

There are many counts of this clonotype. V gene TRBV12-3 or TRBV12-4 combines with J gene TRBJ1-1, with D possibly being TRBD1 (6 bases). V lost 2 bases, J lost 6 bases, and 10 bases lay in between. The CDR3 totals 13 residues. The CDR3: CASSLRGRPEAFF. The CDR3 bases are TGTGCCAGCAGTTTAAGGGGGAGACCTGAAGCTTTCTTT.

This chain joins TRBV18 and TRBJ2-7; 11 nucleotides match TRBD1. J lost 6 bases, V lost 4 bases, and 2 bases had no gene match. The CDR3 extends over 13 amino acids. Germline-derived CDR1 and CDR2 are KGHSH and LQKENI. As DNA, the CDR3 is TGTGCCAGCTCACGGACAGGGGGCGGCGAGCAGTACGTC. Translated: CASSRTGGGEQYV.

This clonotype was detected a few times. V and J are TRBV7-6 and TRBJ2-7; D perhaps matches TRBD1 (6 bases). CDR3 length: 15 residues. Trimming pared 6 bases from V and 0 bases from J, leaving 15 bases between. The germline V gene has CDR1 SGHVS and CDR2 FNYEAQ. The CDR3 DNA reads TGTGCCAGCAGTCAGGGGCAGTCTGACTCCTACGAGCAGTACTTC. Protein: CASSQGQSDSYEQYF.

This clonotype was seen at least ten times. V is TRBV7-2 and J is TRBJ1-2, with D maybe TRBD1 (5 bases). The V end was cut by 5 bases, the J end by 4 bases, with 8 bases between. The CDR3 covers 12 residues. Per the germline V gene, CDR1 is SGHTA and CDR2 is FQGNSA. The DNA for the CDR3 is TGTGCCAGCAGCCCGACAGCCTATGGCTACACCTTC. Translating it yields CASSPTAYGYTF.

DNA for the CDR3: TGCAGTGCTATCGAAGGGAACACCGGGGAGCTGTTTTTT. Translating it yields CSAIEGNTGELFF. This chain uses TRBV20-1 with TRBJ2-2, with D unclear. Germline loops: CDR1 DFQATT, CDR2 SNEGSKA (reference sequence). Trimming shortened V by 4 bases and J by 1 base, and 7 bases separated the two germline ends. This CDR3 region has 13 residues.

V is TRBV12-3 or TRBV12-4 and J is TRBJ2-3; the match to TRBD1 covers 8 bases. This CDR3 contains 14 residues. V dropped 7 bases and J dropped 3; count of bases not matched to a gene: 6. Here the CDR3 reads CASTPGQATDTQYF. The CDR3 region has the DNA TGTGCCAGCACACCGGGACAGGCAACAGATACGCAGTATTTT.

The genes are TRBV7-2 and TRBJ2-1; D might be TRBD1 or TRBD2, each matching 5 bases. V shed 2 bases and J shed 6 bases, with 14 bases lying between them. The CDR3 extends over 15 amino acids. The V gene's germline CDR1 is SGHTA and CDR2 FQGNSA. CDR3 residues: CASSLRGVIINEQFF. The DNA for the CDR3 is TGTGCCAGCAGCTTACGGGGCGTAATTATCAATGAGCAGTTCTTC.

Many counts were recorded for this clonotype. The chain uses TRBV6-2 or TRBV6-3 and TRBJ2-3, with no clear D. The CDR3 contains 15 residues. CDR1 and CDR2 from the germline V gene are MNHEY and SVGEGT. The V end was cut by 2 bases, the J end by 2 bases, with 11 bases between. CDR3 residues: CASSYRRSNTDTQYF. CDR3 DNA: TGTGCCAGCAGTTACCGACGTTCTAACACAGATACGCAGTATTTT.

This clonotype was found a few times. The chain combines TRBV5-1 with TRBJ1-1, with D possibly TRBD1 on 5 matching bases. This CDR3 region has 14 residues. Germline V gene data show CDR1 as SGHRS and CDR2 as YFSETQ. Trimming pared 4 bases from V and 1 base from J, leaving 11 bases between. The CDR3 DNA follows: TGCGCCAGCAGCCACGGGACCACGAACACTGAAGCTTTCTTT. Protein sequence: CASSHGTTNTEAFF.

This chain connects TRBV29-1 to TRBJ2-6; the D gene is possibly TRBD1 (6 bases). CDR1 and CDR2 from the germline V gene are SQVTM and ANQGSEA. Trimming left V 4 bases short and J 0 bases short, with 16 bases between. This CDR3 spans 17 amino acids. CDR3 sequence: CSVVTGHPLSGANVLTF. CDR3 nucleotides: TGCAGCGTTGTTACGGGACACCCTCTCTCTGGGGCCAACGTCCTGACTTTC.

This chain joins TRBV5-1 and TRBJ2-5; the match to TRBD1 covers 8 bases. The CDR3 has 16 residues. Germline CDR1 SGHRS, CDR2 YFSETQ. J gave up 4 bases and V 6 bases, and 14 bases lay outside the gene matches. CDR3 residues: CASNPGSRGPGETQYF. CDR3 coding DNA: TGCGCCAGCAACCCGGGCAGCAGGGGGCCGGGAGAGACCCAGTACTTC.

This rearrangement joins TRBV6-5 to TRBJ1-2, with 7 nucleotides matching TRBD1. The CDR3 loop spans 14 amino acids. Germline CDR1 and CDR2: MNHEY and SVGAGI. The J segment lost 3 bases and the V segment lost 7 bases, leaving 8 bases of the junction unmatched. CDR3: CASTATGAYYGYTF. DNA of the CDR3: TGTGCCAGCACCGCCACAGGGGCTTACTATGGCTACACCTTC.

Of note for this clonotype: At one end, the junction sequence differs from germline, possibly due to a read error. The chain carries TRBV7-2 and TRBJ1-6; possible D gene TRBD1, 6 bases. The CDR3 loop spans 16 amino acids. Germline V CDR1 and CDR2: SGHTA, FQGNSA. CDR3 sequence reads: CASSSRAGAYNSPLHF. The CDR3 nucleotides read TGTGCCAGCAGCTCCCGGGCGGGGGCCTACAATTCACCCCTCCACTTT.